This T cell receptor (beta chain) appears in the sequencing data of a study of Ad26.COV2.S vaccination and SARS-CoV-2 variants. The treatment here: around 19 received Ad26.COV2.S at low or high dose, single or two shots; a few received placebo; per-sample allocation not given. Following the first vaccine or placebo injection, samples were taken on day 63. The study's findings and limits: Vaccine recipients posted higher spike-specific TCR breadth than their placebo counterparts.

This clone appeared a few times. Its target is not known. The CDR3 is made up of 15 amino acids. Trimming pared 5 bases from V and 0 bases from J, leaving 11 bases between. Germline V lookup: CDR1 SGHVS, CDR2 FQNEAQ. Generated by immunoSEQ multiplex PCR, the TCRdb table keeps only in-frame clones and is missing some. The repertoire holds about 350,000 clones, with approximately 84% as singletons. The chain has TRBV7-8 and TRBJ2-1; D unclear. The sample here was peripheral blood, taken in a trial of Ad26.COV2.S vaccine versus placebo. The TCR sequence derives from a person aged 18 to 59 who received the Ad26.COV2.S COVID-19 vaccine or a placebo. For the CDR3, the DNA is TGTGCCAGCAGCACGAAGCTGGGCTCCTACAATGAGCAGTTCTTC. Translated, it gives CASSTKLGSYNEQFF.